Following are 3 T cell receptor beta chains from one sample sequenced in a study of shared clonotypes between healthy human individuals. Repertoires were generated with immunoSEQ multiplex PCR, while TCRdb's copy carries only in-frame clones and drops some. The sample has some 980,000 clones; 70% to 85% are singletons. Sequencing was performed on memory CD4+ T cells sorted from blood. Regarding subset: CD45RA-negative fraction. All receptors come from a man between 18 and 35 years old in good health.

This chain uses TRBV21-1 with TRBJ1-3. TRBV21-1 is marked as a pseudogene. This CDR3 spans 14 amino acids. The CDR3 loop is CANIPGGSGNTIYF. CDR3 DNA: TGTGCCAATATTCCGGGAGGCTCTGGAAACACCATATATTTT.

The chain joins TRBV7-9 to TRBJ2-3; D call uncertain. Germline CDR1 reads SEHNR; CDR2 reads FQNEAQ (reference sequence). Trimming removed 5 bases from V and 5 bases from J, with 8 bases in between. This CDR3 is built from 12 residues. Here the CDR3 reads CASSLNLDTQYF. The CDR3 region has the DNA TGTGCCAGCAGCCTAAACTTAGATACGCAGTATTTT.

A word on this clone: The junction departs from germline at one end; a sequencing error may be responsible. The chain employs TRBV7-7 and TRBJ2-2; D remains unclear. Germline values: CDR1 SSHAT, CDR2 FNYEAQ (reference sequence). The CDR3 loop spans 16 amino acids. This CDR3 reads CASSSSLTPNTGELFF. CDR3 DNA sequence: TGTGCTAGCAGCTCCTCTCTGACCCCGAACACCGGGGAGCTGTTTTTT.